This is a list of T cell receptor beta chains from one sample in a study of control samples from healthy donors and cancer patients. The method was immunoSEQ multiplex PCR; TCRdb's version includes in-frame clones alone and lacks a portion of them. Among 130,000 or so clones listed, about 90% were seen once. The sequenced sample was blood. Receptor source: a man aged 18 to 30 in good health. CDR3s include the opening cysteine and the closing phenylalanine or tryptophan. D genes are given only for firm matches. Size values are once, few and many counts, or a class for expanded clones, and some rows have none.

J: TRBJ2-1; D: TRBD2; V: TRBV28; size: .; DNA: TGTGCCAGCAGCCCTTTCCCTAGCGGGGGCAGGGGTGAGCAGTTCTTC; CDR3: CASSPFPSGGRGEQFF
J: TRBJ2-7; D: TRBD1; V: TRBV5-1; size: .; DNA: TGCGCCAGCAGCTGGGGGACAGGGGACGAGCAGTACTTC; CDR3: CASSWGTGDEQYF
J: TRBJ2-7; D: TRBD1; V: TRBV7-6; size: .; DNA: TGTGCCAGCAGCGTTGACCGGGACAGGGTACCTTCGGGGGAGCAGTACTTC; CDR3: CASSVDRDRVPSGEQYF
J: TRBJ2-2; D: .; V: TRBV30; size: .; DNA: TGTGCCTGGAGCCGACGTACCGGGGAGCTGTTTTTT; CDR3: CAWSRRTGELFF
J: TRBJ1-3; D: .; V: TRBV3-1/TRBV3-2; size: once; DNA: TGTGCCAGCAGCCAAGATGTGGGGGACGCTGGAAACACCATATATTTT; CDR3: CASSQDVGDAGNTIYF
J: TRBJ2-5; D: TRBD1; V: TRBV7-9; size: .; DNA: TGTGCCAGCAGGCGCAGCACCGGACAGGGTGAGACCCAGTACTTC; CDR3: CASRRSTGQGETQYF
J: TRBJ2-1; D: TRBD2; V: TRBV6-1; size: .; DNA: TGTGCCAGCAGTGAATGGGGTAGCGGGGCATCTGAGCAGTTCTTC; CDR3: CASSEWGSGASEQFF
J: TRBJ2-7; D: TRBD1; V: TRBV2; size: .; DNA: TGTGCCAGCAGTGGAACCAACAGGGGGATCGGGAACGAGCAGTACTTC; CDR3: CASSGTNRGIGNEQYF
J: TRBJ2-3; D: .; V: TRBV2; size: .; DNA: TGTGCCAGCAGCCGCTACCTATCTAGCACAGATACGCAGTATTTT; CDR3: CASSRYLSSTDTQYF
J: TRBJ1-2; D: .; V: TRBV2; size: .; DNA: TGTGCCAGTTCGGGAGGCCCTAACTATGGCTACACCTTC; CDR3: CASSGGPNYGYTF
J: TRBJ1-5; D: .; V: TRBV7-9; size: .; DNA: TGTGCCAGCGCCCAGGGTAGTCAGCCCCAGCATTTT; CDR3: CASAQGSQPQHF
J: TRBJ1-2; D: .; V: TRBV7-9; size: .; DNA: TGTGCCAGCAGCTTAGAGGTGACAGTCTATGGCTACACCTTC; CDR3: CASSLEVTVYGYTF
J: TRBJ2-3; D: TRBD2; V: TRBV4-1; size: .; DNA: TGCGCCAGCAGCCAAACACTAGCGGGCACAGATACGCAGTATTTT; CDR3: CASSQTLAGTDTQYF
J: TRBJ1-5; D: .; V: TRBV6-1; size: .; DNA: TGTGCCAGCAGTGAAGAGGGGGGATATAGCAATCAGCCCCAGCATTTT; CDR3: CASSEEGGYSNQPQHF
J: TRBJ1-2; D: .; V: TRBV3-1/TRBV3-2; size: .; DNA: TGTGCCAGCAGCCTTCAGGGACCCCCCCTCTATGGCTACACCTTC; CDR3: CASSLQGPPLYGYTF
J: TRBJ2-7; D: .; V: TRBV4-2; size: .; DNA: TGTGCCAGCAGCCCGGCGCTGGACAACACCTACGAGCAGTACTTC; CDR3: CASSPALDNTYEQYF
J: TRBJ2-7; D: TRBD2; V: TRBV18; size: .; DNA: TGTGCCAGCTCACTCAGTTTCAGCGGGGGATACTACGAGCAGTACTTC; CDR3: CASSLSFSGGYYEQYF
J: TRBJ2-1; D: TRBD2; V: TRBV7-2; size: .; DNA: TGTGCCAGCAGCTTAGTCACTTCTAGCGGGGGGACCCAGCAGTTCTTC; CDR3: CASSLVTSSGGTQQFF
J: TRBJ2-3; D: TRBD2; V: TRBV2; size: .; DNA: TGTGCCAGCAGCCCCCTAGCGGGGGGGACCGATACGCAGTATTTT; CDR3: CASSPLAGGTDTQYF
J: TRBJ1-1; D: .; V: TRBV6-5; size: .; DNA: TGTGCCAATTCCCCGGGGATGAACACTGAAGCTTTCTTT; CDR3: CANSPGMNTEAFF
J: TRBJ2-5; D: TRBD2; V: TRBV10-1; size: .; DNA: TGCGCCAGCAGTGCTCAGCGGGGGGAGACCCAGTACTTC; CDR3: CASSAQRGETQYF
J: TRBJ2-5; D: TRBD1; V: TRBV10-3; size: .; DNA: TGTGCCATCAGTAACCGGGACAGGGGGGAGACCCAGTACTTC; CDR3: CAISNRDRGETQYF
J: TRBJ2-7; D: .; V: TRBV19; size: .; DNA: TGTGCCAGTAGTATGGAGCCTGGGGTTAGCTCCTACGAGCAGTACTTC; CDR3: CASSMEPGVSSYEQYF
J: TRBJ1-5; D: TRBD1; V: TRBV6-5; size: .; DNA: TGTGCCAGCAGTTACTCTTGGACAGGGGATCAGCCCCAGCATTTT; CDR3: CASSYSWTGDQPQHF
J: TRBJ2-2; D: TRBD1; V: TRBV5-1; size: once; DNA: TGCGCCAGCAGCTTGGAAGTACAGGGGGCCACCGGGGAGCTGTTTTTT; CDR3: CASSLEVQGATGELFF